Described below is a single TCR beta chain sequence and its context. Its antigen remains unknown. This specimen belongs to a study of shared clonotypes between healthy human individuals. Measured with immunoSEQ multiplex PCR; TCRdb has only the in-frame clones, and not every one. The sample shows roughly 890,000 clones, 90% to 95% of them seen only once. Naive CD8 cells, CD45RO-negative and positively selected for CCR7, excluded terminally differentiated effector memory CD45RA+ cells. The germline gives CDR1 LNHDA, CDR2 SQIVND (reference sequence). V shed 6 bases and J 3 bases; nucleotides not matched to a gene: 13. The CDR3 extends over 17 amino acids. Regarding the study as a whole: Researchers sampled blood only, noting tissue repertoires likely differ. Although depth was large, rarefaction showed that sequencing of the sorted subsets was incomplete.

Source material: naive CD8+ T cells sorted from blood. This clonotype was obtained from a young man in good health. The chain recombines TRBV19 with TRBJ1-5, with 8 nucleotides matching TRBD1. CDR3 coding DNA: TGTGCCAGTAGCGACGCATCGGACAGGGCCCACAATCAGCCCCAGCATTTT. It codes for CASSDASDRAHNQPQHF.